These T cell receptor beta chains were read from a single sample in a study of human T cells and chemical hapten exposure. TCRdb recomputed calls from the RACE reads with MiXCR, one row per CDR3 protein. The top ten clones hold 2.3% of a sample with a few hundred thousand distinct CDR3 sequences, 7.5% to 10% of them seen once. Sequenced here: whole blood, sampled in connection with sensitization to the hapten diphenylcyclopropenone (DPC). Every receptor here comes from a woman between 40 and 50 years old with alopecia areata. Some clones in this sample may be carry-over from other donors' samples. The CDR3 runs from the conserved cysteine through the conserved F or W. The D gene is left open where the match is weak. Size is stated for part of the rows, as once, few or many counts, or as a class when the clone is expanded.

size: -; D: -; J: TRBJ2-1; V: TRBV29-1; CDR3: CSVTSQQRGGYNEQFF; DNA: TGCAGCGTTACGTCGCAGCAAAGGGGCGGGTACAATGAGCAGTTCTTC
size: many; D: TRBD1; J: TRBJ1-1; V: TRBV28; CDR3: CASTQGAWTEAFF; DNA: TGTGCCAGCACGCAGGGGGCATGGACTGAAGCTTTCTTT
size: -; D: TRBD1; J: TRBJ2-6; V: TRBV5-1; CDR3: CASSRQGDLSGANVLTF; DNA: TGCGCCAGCAGCAGACAGGGGGATCTCTCTGGGGCCAACGTCCTGACTTTC
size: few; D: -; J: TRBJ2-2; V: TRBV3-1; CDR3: CASSRGDLETGELFF; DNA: TGTGCCAGCAGCCGGGGGGACTTAGAAACCGGGGAGCTGTTTTTT
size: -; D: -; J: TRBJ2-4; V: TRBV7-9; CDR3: CASSPSSGGPIAKNIQYF; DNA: TGTGCCAGCAGCCCCTCGTCTGGGGGTCCGATAGCCAAAAACATTCAGTACTTC
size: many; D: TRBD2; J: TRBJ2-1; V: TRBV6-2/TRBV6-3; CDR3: CASSYAAGPPYNEQFF; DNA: TGTGCCAGCAGTTACGCAGCGGGGCCACCCTACAATGAGCAGTTCTTC
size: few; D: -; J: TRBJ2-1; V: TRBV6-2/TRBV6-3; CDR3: CASSQPRRSGEQFF; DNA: TGTGCCAGCAGCCAACCCCGAAGATCTGGAGAGCAGTTCTTC
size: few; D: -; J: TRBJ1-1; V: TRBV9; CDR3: CASSSVEGEAFF; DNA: TGTGCCAGCAGCTCCGTCGAGGGAGAAGCTTTCTTT
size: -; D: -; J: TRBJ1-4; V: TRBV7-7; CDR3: CASSEGVREKLFF; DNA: TGTGCTAGCAGCGAGGGGGTCCGGGAAAAACTGTTTTTT
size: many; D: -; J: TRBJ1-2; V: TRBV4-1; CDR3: CASSLLMGDNGYTF; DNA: TGCGCCAGCAGCCTCCTAATGGGGGATAATGGCTACACCTTC
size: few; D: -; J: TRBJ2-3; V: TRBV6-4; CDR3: CASSDQGGPTTDTQYF; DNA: TGTGCCAGCAGTGACCAGGGGGGTCCTACCACAGATACGCAGTATTTT
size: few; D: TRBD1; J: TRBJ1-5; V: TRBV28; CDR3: CASKTGGWQPQHF; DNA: TGTGCCAGTAAGACAGGGGGCTGGCAGCCCCAGCATTTT
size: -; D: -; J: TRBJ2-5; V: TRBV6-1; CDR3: CASRKLTQETQYF; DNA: TGTGCCAGCAGGAAACTAACCCAAGAGACCCAGTACTTC
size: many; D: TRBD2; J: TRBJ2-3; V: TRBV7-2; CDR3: CASSLTSRAGADTQYF; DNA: TGTGCCAGCAGCCTGACTAGCCGGGCAGGCGCAGATACGCAGTATTTT
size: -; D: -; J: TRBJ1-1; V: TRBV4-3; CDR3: CASSQETGTEAFF; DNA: TGCGCCAGCAGCCAAGAGACCGGGACCGAAGCTTTCTTT
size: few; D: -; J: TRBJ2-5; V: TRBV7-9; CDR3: CASSLIAGMETQYF; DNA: TGTGCCAGCAGCTTAATAGCAGGAATGGAGACCCAGTACTTC
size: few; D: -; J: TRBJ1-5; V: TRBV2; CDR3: CASSVRGLQPQHF; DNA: TGTGCCAGCAGCGTCCGGGGGTTGCAGCCCCAGCATTTT
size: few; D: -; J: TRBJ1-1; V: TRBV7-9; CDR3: CASSLSWNTEAFF; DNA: TGTGCCAGCAGCCTATCTTGGAACACTGAAGCTTTCTTT
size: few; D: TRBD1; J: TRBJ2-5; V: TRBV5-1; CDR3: CASSSRQGDQETQYF; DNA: TGCGCCAGCAGCTCCAGACAGGGGGACCAAGAGACCCAGTACTTC
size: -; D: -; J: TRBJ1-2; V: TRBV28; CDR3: CASSYPAGYTF; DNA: TGTGCCAGCAGTTACCCGGCTGGCTACACCTTC
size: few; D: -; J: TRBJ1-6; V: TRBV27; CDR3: CASSDRGSPLHF; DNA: TGTGCCAGCAGTGATCGGGGATCACCCCTCCACTTT
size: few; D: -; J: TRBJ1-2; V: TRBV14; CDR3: CASSRERRGRYTF; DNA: TGTGCCAGCAGCCGCGAGAGGAGGGGTCGCTACACCTTC
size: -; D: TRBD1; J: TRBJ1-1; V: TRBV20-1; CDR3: CSASVGTGNTEAFF; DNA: TGCAGTGCTAGTGTCGGGACAGGGAACACTGAAGCTTTCTTT
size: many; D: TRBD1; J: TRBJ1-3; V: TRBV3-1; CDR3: CASSQGPGQGSGNTIYF; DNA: TGTGCCAGCAGCCAAGGACCGGGACAGGGATCCGGAAACACCATATATTTT
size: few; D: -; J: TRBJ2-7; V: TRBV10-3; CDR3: CAISEAGGESYEQYF; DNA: TGTGCCATCAGTGAGGCCGGGGGTGAATCCTACGAGCAGTACTTC
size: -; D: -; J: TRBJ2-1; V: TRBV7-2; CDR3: CASSLLPAGSNEQFF; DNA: TGTGCCAGCAGCTTGCTCCCGGCAGGGTCAAATGAGCAGTTCTTC
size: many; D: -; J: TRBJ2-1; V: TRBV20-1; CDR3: CSARIIASNNEQFF; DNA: TGCAGTGCTAGAATAATAGCGTCTAACAATGAGCAGTTCTTC
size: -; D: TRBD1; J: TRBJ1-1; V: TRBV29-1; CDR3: CSVEVTGGRTEAFF; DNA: TGCAGCGTTGAAGTGACAGGGGGAAGGACTGAAGCTTTCTTT
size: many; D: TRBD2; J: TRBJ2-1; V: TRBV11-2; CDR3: CASSLASGSYNEQFF; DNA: TGTGCCAGCAGCTTAGCCAGCGGGAGTTACAATGAGCAGTTCTTC
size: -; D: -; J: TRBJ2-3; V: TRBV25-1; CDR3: CASSELGPSTDTQYF; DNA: TGTGCCAGCAGTGAACTCGGACCAAGCACAGATACGCAGTATTTT
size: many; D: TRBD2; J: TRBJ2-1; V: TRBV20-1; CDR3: CSARGGREGSYNEQFF; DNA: TGCAGTGCTAGAGGAGGACGGGAGGGATCCTACAATGAGCAGTTCTTC
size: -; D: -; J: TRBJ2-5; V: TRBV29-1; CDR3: CSVGRGGETQYF; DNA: TGCAGCGTTGGGAGGGGAGGAGAGACCCAGTACTTC